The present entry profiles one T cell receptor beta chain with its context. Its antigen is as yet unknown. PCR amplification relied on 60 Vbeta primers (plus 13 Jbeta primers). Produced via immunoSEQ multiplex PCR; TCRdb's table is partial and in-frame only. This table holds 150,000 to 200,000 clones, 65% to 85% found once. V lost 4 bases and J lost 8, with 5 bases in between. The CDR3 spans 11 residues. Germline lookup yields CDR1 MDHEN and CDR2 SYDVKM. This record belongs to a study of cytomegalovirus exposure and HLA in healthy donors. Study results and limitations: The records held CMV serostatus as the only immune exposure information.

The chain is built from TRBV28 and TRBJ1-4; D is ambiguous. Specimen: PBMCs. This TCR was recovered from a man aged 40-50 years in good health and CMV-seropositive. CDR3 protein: CASSSTEKLFF. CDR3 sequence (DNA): TGTGCCAGCAGTTCTACGGAAAAACTGTTTTTT.